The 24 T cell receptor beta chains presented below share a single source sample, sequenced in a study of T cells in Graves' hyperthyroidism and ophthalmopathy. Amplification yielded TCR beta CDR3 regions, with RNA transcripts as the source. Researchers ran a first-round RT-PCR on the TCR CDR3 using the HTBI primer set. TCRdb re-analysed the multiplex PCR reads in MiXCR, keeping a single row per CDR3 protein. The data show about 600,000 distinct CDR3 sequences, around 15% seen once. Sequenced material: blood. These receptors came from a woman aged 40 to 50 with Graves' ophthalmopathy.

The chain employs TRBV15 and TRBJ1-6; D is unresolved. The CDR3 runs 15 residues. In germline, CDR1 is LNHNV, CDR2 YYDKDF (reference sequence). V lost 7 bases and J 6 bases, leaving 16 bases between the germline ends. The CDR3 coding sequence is TGTGCCACCACCCCTACGGCGGCAGCTAATTCACCCCTCCACTTT. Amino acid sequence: CATTPTAAANSPLHF. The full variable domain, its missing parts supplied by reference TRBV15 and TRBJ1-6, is DAMVIQNPRYQVTQFGKPVTLSCSQTLNHNVMYWYQQKSSQAPKLLFHYYDKDFNNEADTPDNFQSRRPNTSFCFLDIRSPGLGDTAMYLCATTPTAAANSPLHFGNGTRLTVT.

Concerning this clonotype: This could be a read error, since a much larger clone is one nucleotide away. CDR3: CASSLVPRGEETQCF. DNA for the CDR3: TGCGCCAGCAGCTTGGTTCCCAGAGGGGAAGAGACCCAGTGCTTC. The chain uses TRBV5-1 and TRBJ2-5; D may correspond to TRBD1 or TRBD2 (5 bases each). The length of the CDR3 is 15 residues. Germline V gene lookup returns CDR1 SGHRS and CDR2 YFSETQ.

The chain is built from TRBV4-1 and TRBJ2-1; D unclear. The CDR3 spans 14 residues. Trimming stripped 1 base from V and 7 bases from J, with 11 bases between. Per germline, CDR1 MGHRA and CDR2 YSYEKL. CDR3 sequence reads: CASSQGPYGNEQFF. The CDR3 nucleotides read TGCGCCAGCAGCCAAGGTCCGTATGGAAATGAGCAGTTCTTC.

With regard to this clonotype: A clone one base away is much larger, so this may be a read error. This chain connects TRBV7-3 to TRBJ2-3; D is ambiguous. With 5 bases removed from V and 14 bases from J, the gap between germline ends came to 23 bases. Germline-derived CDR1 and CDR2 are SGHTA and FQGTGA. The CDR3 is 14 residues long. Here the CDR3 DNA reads TGTGCCAGCAGCGGATGGACCGGCACAGATACGTGGTATTTT. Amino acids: CASSGWTGTDTWYF.

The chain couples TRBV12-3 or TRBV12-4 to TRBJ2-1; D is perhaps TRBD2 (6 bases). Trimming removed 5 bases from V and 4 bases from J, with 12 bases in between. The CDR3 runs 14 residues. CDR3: CASSTGVGYNEQFF. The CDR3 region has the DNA TGTGCCAGCAGTACGGGAGTTGGATACAATGAGCAGTTCTTC.

CDR3: CASTRGHSPLHF. CDR3 DNA sequence: TGTGCCAGCACCCGGGGTCATTCACCCCTCCACTTT. V usage is TRBV12-3 or TRBV12-4 and J usage is TRBJ1-6; no firm D call. Trimming removed 7 bases at V and 8 bases at J, with 9 bases between. The CDR3 extends over 12 amino acids.

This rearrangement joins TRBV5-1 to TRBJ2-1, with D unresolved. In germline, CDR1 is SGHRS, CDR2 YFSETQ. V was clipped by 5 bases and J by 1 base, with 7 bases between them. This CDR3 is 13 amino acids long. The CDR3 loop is CASRTQSYNEQFF. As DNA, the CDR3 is TGCGCCAGCAGGACTCAATCCTACAATGAGCAGTTCTTC.

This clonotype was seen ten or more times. The CDR3 sequence: CASSPNGGTDTQYF. CDR3 sequence (DNA): TGTGCCAGCAGCCCCAATGGAGGCACAGATACGCAGTATTTT. The chain links TRBV11-2 to TRBJ2-3; no clear D. Trimming cost V 5 bases and J 1 base, with 10 bases left between them. The CDR3 covers 14 residues. The V gene's germline CDR1 is SGHAT and CDR2 FQNNGV.

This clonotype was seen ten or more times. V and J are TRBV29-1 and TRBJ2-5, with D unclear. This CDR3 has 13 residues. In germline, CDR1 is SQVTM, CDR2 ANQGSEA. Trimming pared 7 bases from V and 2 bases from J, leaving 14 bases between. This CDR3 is CSAGLGQQETQYF. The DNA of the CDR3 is TGCAGCGCTGGGCTCGGGCAACAAGAGACCCAGTACTTC.

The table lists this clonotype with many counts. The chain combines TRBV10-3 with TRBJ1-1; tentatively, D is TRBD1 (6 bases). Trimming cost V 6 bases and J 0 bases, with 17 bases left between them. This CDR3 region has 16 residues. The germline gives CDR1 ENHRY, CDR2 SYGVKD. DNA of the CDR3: TGTGCCATCAGCGATCAGGGGCGGGGGTTGAACACTGAAGCTTTCTTT. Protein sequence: CAISDQGRGLNTEAFF.

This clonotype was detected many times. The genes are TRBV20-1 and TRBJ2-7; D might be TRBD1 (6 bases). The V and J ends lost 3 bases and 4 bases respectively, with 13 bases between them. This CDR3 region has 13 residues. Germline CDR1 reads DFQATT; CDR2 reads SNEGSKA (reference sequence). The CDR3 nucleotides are TGCAGTGCTAGGGCTTATCAGGGGTACGAGCAGTACTTC. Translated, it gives CSARAYQGYEQYF.

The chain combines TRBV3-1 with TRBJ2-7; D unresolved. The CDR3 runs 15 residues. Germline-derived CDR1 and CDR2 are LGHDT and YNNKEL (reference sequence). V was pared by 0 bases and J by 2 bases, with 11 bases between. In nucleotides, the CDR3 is TGTGCCAGCAGCCAAGAGTCATTCCTCACCTACGAGCAGTACTTC. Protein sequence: CASSQESFLTYEQYF.

The chain's CDR3 is CASKRTSGITEQYF. The CDR3 bases are TGTGCCAGCAAGCGGACTAGCGGGATAACTGAGCAGTACTTC. The chain links TRBV4-2 to TRBJ2-7; 12 bases fit TRBD2. V gave up 7 bases and J gave up 7 bases; unmatched junction bases: 8. Germline V gene lookup returns CDR1 LGHNA and CDR2 YNFKEQ. This CDR3 region has 14 residues.

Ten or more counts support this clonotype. CDR3 bases: TGTGCCAGCAGTGGGAGCGGGAGAGAGCAGTACTTC. Its protein is CASSGSGREQYF. The rearrangement joins TRBV2 to TRBJ2-7; 8 nucleotides agree with TRBD2. J lost 7 bases, V lost 4 bases, and 3 bases had no gene match. Germline-derived CDR1 and CDR2 are SNHLY and FYNNEI. The CDR3 totals 12 residues.

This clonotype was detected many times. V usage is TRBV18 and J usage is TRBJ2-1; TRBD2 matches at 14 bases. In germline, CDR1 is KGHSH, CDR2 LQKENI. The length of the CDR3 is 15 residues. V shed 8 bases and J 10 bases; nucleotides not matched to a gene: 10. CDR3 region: CASRPTSGRVREQFF. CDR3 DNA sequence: TGTGCCAGCCGACCGACTAGCGGGAGGGTTCGGGAGCAGTTCTTC. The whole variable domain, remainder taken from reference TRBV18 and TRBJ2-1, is NAGVMQNPRHLVRRRGQEARLRCSPMKGHSHVYWYRQLPEEGLKFMVYLQKENIIDESGMPKERFSAEFPKEGPSILRIQQVVRGDSAAYFCASRPTSGRVREQFFGPGTRLTVL.

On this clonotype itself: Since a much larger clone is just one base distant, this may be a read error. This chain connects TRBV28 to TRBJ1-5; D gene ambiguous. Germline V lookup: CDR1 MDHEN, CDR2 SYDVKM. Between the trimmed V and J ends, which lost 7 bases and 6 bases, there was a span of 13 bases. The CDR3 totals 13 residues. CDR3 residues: CASIAATSQPQHF. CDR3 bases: TGTGCCAGCATCGCCGCCACTAGTCAGCCCCAGCATTTT.

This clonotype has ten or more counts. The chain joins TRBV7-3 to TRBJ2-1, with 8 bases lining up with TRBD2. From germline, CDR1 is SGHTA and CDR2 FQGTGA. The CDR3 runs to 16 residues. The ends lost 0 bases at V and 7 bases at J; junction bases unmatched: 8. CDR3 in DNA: TGTGCCAGCAGCTTAACATCCTTAGGCGGGGGGAATGAGCAGTTCTTC. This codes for CASSLTSLGGGNEQFF.

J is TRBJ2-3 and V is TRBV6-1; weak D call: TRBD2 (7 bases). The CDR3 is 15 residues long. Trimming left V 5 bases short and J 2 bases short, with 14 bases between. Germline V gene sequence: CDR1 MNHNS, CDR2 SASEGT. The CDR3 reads CASSPCGGSTDTQYF. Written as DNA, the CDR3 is TGTGCCAGCAGTCCCTGCGGGGGCTCCACAGATACGCAGTATTTT.

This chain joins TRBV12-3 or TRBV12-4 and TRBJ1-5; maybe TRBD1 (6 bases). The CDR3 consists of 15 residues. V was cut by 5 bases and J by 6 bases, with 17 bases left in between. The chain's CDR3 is CASSVTGLGVQPQHF. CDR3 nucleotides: TGTGCCAGCAGTGTAACAGGGTTAGGCGTTCAGCCCCAGCATTTT.

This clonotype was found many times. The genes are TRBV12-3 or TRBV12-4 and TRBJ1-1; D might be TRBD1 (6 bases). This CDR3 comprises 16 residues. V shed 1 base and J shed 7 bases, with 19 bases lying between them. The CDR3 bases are TGTGCCAGCAGTTTAGAGGTGGGGGGGCGGGCAATTGAAGCTTTCTTT. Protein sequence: CASSLEVGGRAIEAFF.

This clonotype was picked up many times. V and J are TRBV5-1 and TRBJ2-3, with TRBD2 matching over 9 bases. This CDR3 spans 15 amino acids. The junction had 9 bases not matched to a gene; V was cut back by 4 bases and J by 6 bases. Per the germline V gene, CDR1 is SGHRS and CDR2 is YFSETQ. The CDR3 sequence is CASSLRGSGGDTQYF. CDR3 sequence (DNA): TGCGCCAGCAGCCTGAGGGGTAGCGGGGGCGATACGCAGTATTTT.

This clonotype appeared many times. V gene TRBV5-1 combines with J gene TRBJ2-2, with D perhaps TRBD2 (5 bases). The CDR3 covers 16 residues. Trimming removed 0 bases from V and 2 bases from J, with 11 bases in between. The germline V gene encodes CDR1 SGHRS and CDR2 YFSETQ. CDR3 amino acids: CASSLAVGENTGELFF. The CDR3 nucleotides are TGCGCCAGCAGCTTGGCGGTGGGAGAAAACACCGGGGAGCTGTTTTTT.

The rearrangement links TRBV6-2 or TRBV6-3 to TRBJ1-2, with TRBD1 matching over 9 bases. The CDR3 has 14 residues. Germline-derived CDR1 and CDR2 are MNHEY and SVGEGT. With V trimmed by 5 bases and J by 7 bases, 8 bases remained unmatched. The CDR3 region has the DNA TGTGCCAGCAGTCCCGGGACAGGGCGACGTGGCTACACCTTC. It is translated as CASSPGTGRRGYTF.

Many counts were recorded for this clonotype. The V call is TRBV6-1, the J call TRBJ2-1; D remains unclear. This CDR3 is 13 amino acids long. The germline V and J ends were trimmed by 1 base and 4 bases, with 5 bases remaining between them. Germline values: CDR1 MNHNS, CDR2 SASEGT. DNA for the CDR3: TGTGCCAGCAGTGAAGGCAGTTACAATGAGCAGTTCTTC. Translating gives CASSEGSYNEQFF.